Below, 8 T cell receptor beta chains from the same sample are listed, as sequenced in a study of T-cell memory formation after mild COVID-19. From the 5' RACE reads, TCRdb called clonotypes with MiXCR, one entry per CDR3 protein. The sample includes just under 550,000 distinct CDR3 sequences, around 21% of them seen just once. The sequenced sample consisted of PBMCs or a T cell subset sorted from them (not recorded which). The receptors here all came from an adult woman who had mild COVID-19 (a few samples of this study predate the infection). Cell type and time point are not known.

The V gene is TRBV19, the J gene TRBJ1-5; 7 bases are shared with TRBD1. The CDR3 spans 15 residues. The ends lost 0 bases at V and 4 bases at J; junction bases unmatched: 3. Germline V CDR1 and CDR2: LNHDA, SQIVND (reference sequence). The CDR3 loop is CASSIDNRGNQPQHF. DNA for the CDR3: TGTGCCAGTAGTATAGATAACAGGGGAAATCAGCCCCAGCATTTT.

The rearrangement links TRBV11-3 to TRBJ2-7, with 8 positions matching TRBD2. CDR3 length: 15 amino acids. Germline loops: CDR1 SGHNT, CDR2 YENEEA. The J segment lost 2 bases and the V segment lost 4 bases, leaving 7 bases of the junction unmatched. CDR3: CASSSPRLAPYEQYF. CDR3 coding DNA: TGTGCCAGCAGCTCCCCCCGACTAGCGCCCTACGAGCAGTACTTC.

V and J are TRBV6-2 or TRBV6-3 and TRBJ2-3, with D hard to call. V shed 7 bases and J shed 6 bases, with 17 bases lying between them. Germline values: CDR1 MNHEY, CDR2 SVGEGT. This CDR3 is 14 amino acids long. This CDR3 is CASIPSLGWDTQYF. DNA for the CDR3: TGTGCCAGCATTCCATCTTTGGGTTGGGATACGCAGTATTTT.

This clonotype showed up just a few times. Here the CDR3 reads CASSEIYSNQPQHF. For the CDR3, the DNA is TGTGCCAGCTCAGAAATATATAGCAATCAGCCCCAGCATTTT. The chain couples TRBV12-3 or TRBV12-4 to TRBJ1-5, with unresolved D. This CDR3 is 14 amino acids long. Trimming stripped 8 bases from V and 0 bases from J, with 11 bases between.

The chain is built from TRBV20-1 and TRBJ1-4, with D possibly being TRBD1 (5 bases). Germline assignment: CDR1 DFQATT and CDR2 SNEGSKA (reference sequence). The CDR3 runs 14 residues. The V and J ends lost 0 bases and 8 bases respectively, with 13 bases between them. The CDR3: CSARDGTLWEKLFF. CDR3 sequence (DNA): TGCAGTGCTAGAGACGGGACCCTTTGGGAAAAACTGTTTTTT.

The chain uses TRBV15 and TRBJ2-2; D is unresolved. The V end was cut by 4 bases, the J end by 6 bases, with 6 bases between. The germline V gene encodes CDR1 LNHNV and CDR2 YYDKDF (reference sequence). This CDR3 has 12 residues. CDR3 sequence: CATSKSPGELFF. CDR3 bases: TGTGCCACCAGCAAGAGTCCCGGGGAGCTGTTTTTT.

This clonotype was detected ten times or more. The chain links TRBV12-3 or TRBV12-4 to TRBJ2-5; possible D gene TRBD1, 6 bases. The CDR3 is 13 residues long. V shed 3 bases and J shed 3 bases, with 8 bases lying between them. CDR3 nucleotides: TGTGCCAGCAGTTTCAACAGGGAAGAGACCCAGTACTTC. Its translation is CASSFNREETQYF.

This clonotype has just a few counts. The chain links TRBV6-2 or TRBV6-3 to TRBJ2-3, with 8 bases that match TRBD2. V lost 2 bases, J lost 2 bases, and 6 bases stayed unmatched. The germline gives CDR1 MNHEY, CDR2 SVGEGT. The CDR3 runs 16 residues. The CDR3 region is CASSYGELADTDTQYF. The CDR3 DNA sequence: TGTGCCAGCAGTTACGGGGAACTAGCGGACACAGATACGCAGTATTTT.